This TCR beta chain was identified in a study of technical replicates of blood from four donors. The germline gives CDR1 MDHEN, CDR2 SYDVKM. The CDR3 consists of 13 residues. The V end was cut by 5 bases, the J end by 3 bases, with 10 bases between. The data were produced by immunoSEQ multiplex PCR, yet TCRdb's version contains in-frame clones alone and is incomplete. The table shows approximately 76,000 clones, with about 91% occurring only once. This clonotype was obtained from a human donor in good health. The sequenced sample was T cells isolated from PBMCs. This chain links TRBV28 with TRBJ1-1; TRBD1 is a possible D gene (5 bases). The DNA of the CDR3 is TGTGCCAGCAGTCCCGGGGGGGACACTGAAGCTTTCTTT. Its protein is CASSPGGDTEAFF.